The rows below give T cell receptor beta chains drawn from one sample of a study of siplizumab effects on memory and regulatory T cells. Using immunoSEQ multiplex PCR, the repertoire was profiled, and TCRdb retains in-frame clones only, with some absent. The sample lists 90,000 to 120,000 clones, about 93% seen once, with roughly 0.64% in the top ten. Sequenced: Tregs sorted from blood. These receptors were collected from a human donor in good health. Each CDR3 is given with its conserved first and last residue. The D gene is left open where the match is weak. Clone size appears in some rows only: once, few, many, or a class for an expanded clone.

>TRBV10-3|TRBJ2-7|13|NA|NA
TGTGCCATCAGACAAGTCGGGGTCCACGAGCAGTACTTC
CAIRQVGVHEQYF
>TRBV27|TRBJ2-3|14|TRBD2|NA
TGTGCCAGCAAAGGTTGGGCGGGGGGGCATACGCAGTATTTT
CASKGWAGGHTQYF
>TRBV21-1|TRBJ2-1|19|NA|NA
TGTGCCAGCAGCGACCGAGGACTAGCACGCCACCGTTCCTACAATGAGCAGTTCTTC
CASSDRGLARHRSYNEQFF
>TRBV4-1|TRBJ2-7|16|NA|NA
TGCGCCAGCAGCCAAGATCCCCAGGGGACCCTCTACGAGCAGTACTTC
CASSQDPQGTLYEQYF
>TRBV5-6|TRBJ2-5|18|NA|NA
TGTGCCAGCAGCTCGCACCGGAGGGGGGCCGTATGGCAAGAGACCCAGTACTTC
CASSSHRRGAVWQETQYF
>TRBV6-1|TRBJ2-1|15|NA|NA
TGTGCCAGCAGTCCCCGGGACTGGAGGCACAATGAGCAGTTCTTC
CASSPRDWRHNEQFF
>TRBV6-5|TRBJ2-7|12|NA|NA
TGTGCCAGCAGTTTATTGCCTTACGAGCAGTACTTC
CASSLLPYEQYF
>TRBV29-1|TRBJ1-2|12|TRBD1|NA
TGCAGCGCTGGGACAGCTAACTATGGCTACACCTTC
CSAGTANYGYTF
>TRBV29-1|TRBJ2-1|15|NA|NA
TGCAGCGTTGTTGTCGGCAGACTTCTTCACAATGAGCAGTTCTTC
CSVVVGRLLHNEQFF
>TRBV18|TRBJ2-5|14|NA|NA
TGTGCCAGCTCACCACTAGGGACCCAAGAGACCCAGTACTTC
CASSPLGTQETQYF
>TRBV7-6|TRBJ2-7|17|TRBD2|NA
TGTGCCAGCAGCGGGGGGACTAATCTATCTCCAAAATACGAGCAGTACTTC
CASSGGTNLSPKYEQYF
>TRBV5-1|TRBJ1-1|15|TRBD1|NA
TGCGCCAGCAGCCGTCAGGGGGCGCTGGGCACTGAAGCTTTCTTT
CASSRQGALGTEAFF
>TRBV5-4|TRBJ2-2|16|TRBD2|NA
TGTGCCAGCAGCCCTCGACTAGCGGGGAACACCGGGGAGCTGTTTTTT
CASSPRLAGNTGELFF
>TRBV5-1|TRBJ2-7|14|TRBD1|NA
TGCGCCAGCAGCATCGGGACAGTTTCCTACGAGCAGTACTTC
CASSIGTVSYEQYF
>TRBV6-6|TRBJ2-2|13|NA|once
TGTGCCAGCAGTGCCCAGGGGACCGGGGAGCTGTTTTTT
CASSAQGTGELFF
>TRBV30|TRBJ1-2|14|TRBD1|NA
TGTGCCTGGAGTTACGGACAGGCGGACTATGGCTACACCTTC
CAWSYGQADYGYTF
>TRBV11-2|TRBJ2-7|13|NA|NA
TGTGCCAGCAGCTCGGACAGATCCTACGAGCAGTACTTC
CASSSDRSYEQYF
>TRBV5-1|TRBJ1-2|15|NA|NA
TGCGCCAGCAGCTTGGGGCCCGGCGCCCTTTATGGCTACACCTTC
CASSLGPGALYGYTF
>TRBV27|TRBJ2-3|12|NA|NA
TGTGCCAGCAGTACCCTGGGAGATACGCAGTATTTT
CASSTLGDTQYF
>TRBV27|TRBJ2-5|15|NA|once
TGTGCCAGCAGTTTACGCGGTAGGGCGGAAGAGACCCAGTACTTC
CASSLRGRAEETQYF
>TRBV6-5|TRBJ1-1|15|NA|NA
TGTGCCAGCAGTTACCTTCCACAGGGTTCCGCTGAAGCTTTCTTT
CASSYLPQGSAEAFF
>TRBV4-1|TRBJ1-3|15|NA|NA
TGCGCCAGCAGCCAAGTGGGGGGAAGAGGAAACACCATATATTTT
CASSQVGGRGNTIYF
>TRBV30|TRBJ2-2|15|TRBD2|NA
TGTGCCTGGGCGCGGGGGGGCTCGAACACCGGGGAGCTGTTTTTT
CAWARGGSNTGELFF
>TRBV5-4|TRBJ1-2|14|NA|NA
TGTGCCAGCAGCTCGGAGGTCTGGGACTATGGCTACACCTTC
CASSSEVWDYGYTF
>TRBV7-2|TRBJ2-5|15|TRBD2|NA
TGTGCCAGCAGCCCTCGACTAGCGGGGGGAGAGACCCAGTACTTC
CASSPRLAGGETQYF
>TRBV19|TRBJ2-4|15|NA|once
TGTGCCAGTAGTATTAACAGAGTAGCCAAAAACATTCAGTACTTC
CASSINRVAKNIQYF
>TRBV19|TRBJ1-2|15|NA|NA
TGTGCCAGTAGTATCGAAGCGGAGAGCTACTATGGCTACACCTTC
CASSIEAESYYGYTF
>TRBV10-3|TRBJ2-3|11|NA|NA
TGTGCCATCGCGAATGGAGATACGCAGTATTTT
CAIANGDTQYF
>TRBV19|TRBJ2-1|17|NA|NA
TGTGCCAGTAGCTTCAGATTCCGTTCAGGGAGGGGGAATGAGCAGTTCTTC
CASSFRFRSGRGNEQFF
>TRBV19|TRBJ1-1|13|NA|NA
TGTGCCAGTAGTATAGTTAGGGGCGCTGAAGCTTTCTTT
CASSIVRGAEAFF
>TRBV19|TRBJ1-5|13|NA|once
TGTGCCAGTAGTGACACGAGGGGGCAGCCCCAGCATTTT
CASSDTRGQPQHF
>TRBV5-1|TRBJ1-6|17|NA|NA
TGCGCCAGCAGCTCGGCGATCGGGGTCTCCTATAATTCACCCCTCCACTTT
CASSSAIGVSYNSPLHF
>TRBV18|TRBJ1-4|15|NA|NA
TGTGCCAGCTCACCCGGTGGGGTTGGTGATGAAAAACTGTTTTTT
CASSPGGVGDEKLFF
>TRBV6-1|TRBJ1-5|15|NA|NA
TGTGCCAGCAGCCCGGCCGGGAATAGCAATCAGCCCCAGCATTTT
CASSPAGNSNQPQHF
>TRBV12-5|TRBJ1-4|14|NA|NA
TGTGCTAGTTCTGTGGGGTCCACTAATGAAAAACTGTTTTTT
CASSVGSTNEKLFF
>TRBV19|TRBJ1-2|16|NA|NA
TGTGCCAGTAGTATAGTGGGGACACTGGTCGTCTATGGCTACACCTTC
CASSIVGTLVVYGYTF
>TRBV7-9|TRBJ2-3|15|TRBD1|NA
TGTGCCAGCAGCGCCACAGGGGGCTTAGCAGATACGCAGTATTTT
CASSATGGLADTQYF
>TRBV2|TRBJ2-1|16|TRBD2|NA
TGTGCCAGCAGAGACGGGACTAGCGGCTATTACAATGAGCAGTTCTTC
CASRDGTSGYYNEQFF
>TRBV5-1|TRBJ1-1|14|NA|once
TGCGCCAGCAGCTTGGCCGGTAGGGAAGCTGAAGCTTTCTTT
CASSLAGREAEAFF
>TRBV20-1|TRBJ2-7|10|NA|NA
TGCAGTGCGGCCCGGGAGGAGCAGTACTTC
CSAAREEQYF
>TRBV5-5|TRBJ2-7|15|NA|NA
TGTGCCAGCAGCTTGGGAGGTGGGAACTCCTACGAGCAGTACTTC
CASSLGGGNSYEQYF
>TRBV5-4|TRBJ2-5|16|TRBD2|NA
TGTGCCAGCAGCTTGGAGAGGGGACTAGCGGGGGAGACCCAGTACTTC
CASSLERGLAGETQYF
>TRBV7-3|TRBJ2-5|17|NA|NA
TGTGCCAGCAGCCCGCCCTGGATCCCGGAGATCGGAGAGACCCAGTACTTC
CASSPPWIPEIGETQYF
>TRBV5-1|TRBJ1-4|15|NA|NA
TGCGCCAGCAGCTTGGGGTTGGACCTAGGGGAAAAACTGTTTTTT
CASSLGLDLGEKLFF
>TRBV25-1|TRBJ1-5|14|TRBD1|NA
TGTGCCAGCAGCGGACAGGGGTTTAATCAGCCCCAGCATTTT
CASSGQGFNQPQHF
>TRBV5-6|TRBJ1-4|14|TRBD1|once
TGTGCCAGCAGCTTCGGGGACAGGGGTGAAAAACTGTTTTTT
CASSFGDRGEKLFF